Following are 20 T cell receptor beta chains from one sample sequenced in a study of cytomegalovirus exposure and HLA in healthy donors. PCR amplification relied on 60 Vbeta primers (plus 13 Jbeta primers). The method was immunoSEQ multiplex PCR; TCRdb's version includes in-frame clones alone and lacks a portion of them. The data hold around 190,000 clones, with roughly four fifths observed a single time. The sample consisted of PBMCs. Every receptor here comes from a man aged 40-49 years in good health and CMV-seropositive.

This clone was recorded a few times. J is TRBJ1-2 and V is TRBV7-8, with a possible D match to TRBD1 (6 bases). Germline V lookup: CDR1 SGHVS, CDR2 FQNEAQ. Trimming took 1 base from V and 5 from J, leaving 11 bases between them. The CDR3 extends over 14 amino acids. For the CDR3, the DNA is TGTGCCAGCAGCTTAGGTCCAGGGGCTTATGGCTACACCTTC. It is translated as CASSLGPGAYGYTF.

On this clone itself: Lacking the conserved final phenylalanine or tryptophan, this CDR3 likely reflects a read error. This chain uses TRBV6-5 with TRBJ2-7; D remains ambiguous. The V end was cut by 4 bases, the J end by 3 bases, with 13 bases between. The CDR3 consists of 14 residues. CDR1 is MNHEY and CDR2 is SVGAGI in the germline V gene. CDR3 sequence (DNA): TGTGCCAGCAGTTCAAAGAACTGGGGCTACGAGCAGTACCTC. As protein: CASSSKNWGYEQYL.

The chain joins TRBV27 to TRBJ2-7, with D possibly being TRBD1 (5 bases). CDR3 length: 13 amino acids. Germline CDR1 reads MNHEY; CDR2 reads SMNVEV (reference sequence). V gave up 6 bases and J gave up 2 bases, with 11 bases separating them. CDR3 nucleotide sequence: TGTGCCAGCAGCCCCGGACACACCTACGAGCAGTACTTC. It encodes CASSPGHTYEQYF.

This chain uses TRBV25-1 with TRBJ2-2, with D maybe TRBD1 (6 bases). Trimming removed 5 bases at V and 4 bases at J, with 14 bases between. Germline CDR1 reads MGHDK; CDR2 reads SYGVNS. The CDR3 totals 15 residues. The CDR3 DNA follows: TGTGCCAGCAGTCCCCCCGGGACATTCACCGGGGAGCTGTTTTTT. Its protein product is CASSPPGTFTGELFF.

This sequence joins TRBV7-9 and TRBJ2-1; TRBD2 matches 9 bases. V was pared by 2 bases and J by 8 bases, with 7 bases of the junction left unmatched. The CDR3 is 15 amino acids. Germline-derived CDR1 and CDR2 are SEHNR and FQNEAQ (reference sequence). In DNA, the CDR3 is TGTGCCAGCAGCTTACGCGGGGGGGCCCGTGATGAGCAGTTCTTC. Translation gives CASSLRGGARDEQFF.

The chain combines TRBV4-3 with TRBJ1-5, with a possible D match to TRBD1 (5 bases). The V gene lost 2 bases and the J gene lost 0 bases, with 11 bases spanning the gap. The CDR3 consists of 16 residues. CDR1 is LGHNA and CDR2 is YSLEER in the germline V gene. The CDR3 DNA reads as TGCGCCAGCAGCCAAAACGGACACCCTAGCAATCAGCCCCAGCATTTT. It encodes CASSQNGHPSNQPQHF.

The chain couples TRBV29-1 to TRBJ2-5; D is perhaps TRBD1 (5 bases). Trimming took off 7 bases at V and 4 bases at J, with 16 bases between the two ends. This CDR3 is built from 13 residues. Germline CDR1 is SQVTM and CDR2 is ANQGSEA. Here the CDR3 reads CSALGHEVETQYF. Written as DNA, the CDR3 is TGCAGCGCCCTCGGACACGAAGTAGAGACCCAGTACTTC.

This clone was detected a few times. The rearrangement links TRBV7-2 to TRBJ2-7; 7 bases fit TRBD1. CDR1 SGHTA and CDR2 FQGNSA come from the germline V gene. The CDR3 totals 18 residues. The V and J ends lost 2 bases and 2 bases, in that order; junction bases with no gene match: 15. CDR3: CASSLSSAGGLAPYEQYF. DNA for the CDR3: TGTGCCAGCAGCTTAAGTTCCGCAGGGGGTCTAGCACCCTACGAGCAGTACTTC.

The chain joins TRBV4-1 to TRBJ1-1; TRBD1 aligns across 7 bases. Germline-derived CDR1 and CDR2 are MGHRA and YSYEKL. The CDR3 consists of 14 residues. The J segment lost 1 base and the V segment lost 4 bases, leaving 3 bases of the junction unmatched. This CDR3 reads CASSRRGQNTEAFF. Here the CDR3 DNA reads TGCGCCAGCAGCCGGAGGGGGCAGAACACTGAAGCTTTCTTT.

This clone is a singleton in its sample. CDR3 sequence: CASSLGQGEAFF. The CDR3 nucleotides read TGTGCCAGCAGTCTAGGACAGGGTGAAGCTTTCTTT. V is TRBV28 and J is TRBJ1-1, with 8 bases matching TRBD1. Per the germline V gene, CDR1 is MDHEN and CDR2 is SYDVKM. V gave up 5 bases and J gave up 7 bases; unmatched junction bases: 3. CDR3 size: 12 residues.

In DNA form, the CDR3 reads TGTGCCAGCTGCGGTATGGCGGCGAACACCGGGGAGCTGTTTTTT. Translation: CASCGMAANTGELFF. The chain is built from TRBV2 and TRBJ2-2, with D unresolved. This CDR3 has 15 amino acids. The germline V gene has CDR1 SNHLY and CDR2 FYNNEI. Trimming took 8 bases from V and 0 from J, leaving 13 bases between them.

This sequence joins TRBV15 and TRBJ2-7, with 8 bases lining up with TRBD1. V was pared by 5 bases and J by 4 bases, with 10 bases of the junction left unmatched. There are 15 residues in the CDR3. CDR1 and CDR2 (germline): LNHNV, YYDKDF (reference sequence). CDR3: CATSGGQGGRYEQYF. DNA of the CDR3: TGTGCCACCAGCGGAGGACAGGGCGGAAGATACGAGCAGTACTTC.

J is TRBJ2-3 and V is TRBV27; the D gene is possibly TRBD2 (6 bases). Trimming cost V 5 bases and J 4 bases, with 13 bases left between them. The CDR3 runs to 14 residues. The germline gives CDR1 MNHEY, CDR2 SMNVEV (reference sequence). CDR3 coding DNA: TGTGCCAGCAGTCTCCGGAGGGCGGCAGATACGCAGTATTTT. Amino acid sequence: CASSLRRAADTQYF.

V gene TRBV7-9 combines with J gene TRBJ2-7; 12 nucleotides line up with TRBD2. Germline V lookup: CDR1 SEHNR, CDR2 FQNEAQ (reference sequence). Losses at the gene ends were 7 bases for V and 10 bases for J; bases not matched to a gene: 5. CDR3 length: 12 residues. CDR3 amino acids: CASKTSGGPQYF. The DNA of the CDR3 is TGTGCCAGCAAAACTAGCGGGGGGCCTCAGTACTTC.

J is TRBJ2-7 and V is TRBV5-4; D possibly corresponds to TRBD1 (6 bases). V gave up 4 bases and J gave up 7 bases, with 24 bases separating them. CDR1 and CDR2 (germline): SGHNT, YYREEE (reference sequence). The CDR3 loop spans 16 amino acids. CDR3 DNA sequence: TGTGCCAGCAGCACGACCTGGGCAGGGGCCAAGGGTGAGCAGTACTTC. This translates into CASSTTWAGAKGEQYF.

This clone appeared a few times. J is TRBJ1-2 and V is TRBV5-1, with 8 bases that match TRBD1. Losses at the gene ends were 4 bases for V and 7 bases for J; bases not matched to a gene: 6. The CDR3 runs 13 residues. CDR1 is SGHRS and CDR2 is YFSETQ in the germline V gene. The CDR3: CASSQDRASGYTF. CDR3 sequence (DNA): TGCGCCAGCAGCCAGGACAGGGCGAGTGGCTACACCTTC.

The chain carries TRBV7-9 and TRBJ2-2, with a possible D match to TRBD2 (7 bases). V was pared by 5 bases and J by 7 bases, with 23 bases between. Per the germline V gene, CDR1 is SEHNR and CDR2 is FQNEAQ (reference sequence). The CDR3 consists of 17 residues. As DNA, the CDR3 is TGTGCCAGCAGCAAGAGGGGGGGGAATCCACCACTCGGGGAGCTGTTTTTT. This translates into CASSKRGGNPPLGELFF. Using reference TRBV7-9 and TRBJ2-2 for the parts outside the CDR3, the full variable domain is DTGVSQNPRHKITKRGQNVTFRCDPISEHNRLYWYRQTLGQGPEFLTYFQNEAQLEKSRLLSDRFSAERPKGSFSTLEIQRTEQGDSAMYLCASSKRGGNPPLGELFFGEGSRLTVL.

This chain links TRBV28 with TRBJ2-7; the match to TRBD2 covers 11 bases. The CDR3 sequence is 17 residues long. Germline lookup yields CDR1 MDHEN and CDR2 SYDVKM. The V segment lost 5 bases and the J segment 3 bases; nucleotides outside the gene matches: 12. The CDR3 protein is CASSLIPGLAAVYEQYF. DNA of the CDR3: TGTGCCAGCAGTCTCATCCCGGGACTAGCGGCCGTCTACGAGCAGTACTTC.

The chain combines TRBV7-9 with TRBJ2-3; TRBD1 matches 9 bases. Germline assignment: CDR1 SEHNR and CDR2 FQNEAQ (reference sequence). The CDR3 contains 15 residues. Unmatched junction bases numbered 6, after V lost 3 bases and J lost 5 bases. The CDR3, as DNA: TGTGCCAGCAGCTTGGGGGACAGGGCGGGAGATACGCAGTATTTT. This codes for CASSLGDRAGDTQYF. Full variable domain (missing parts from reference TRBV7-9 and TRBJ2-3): DTGVSQNPRHKITKRGQNVTFRCDPISEHNRLYWYRQTLGQGPEFLTYFQNEAQLEKSRLLSDRFSAERPKGSFSTLEIQRTEQGDSAMYLCASSLGDRAGDTQYFGPGTRLTVL.

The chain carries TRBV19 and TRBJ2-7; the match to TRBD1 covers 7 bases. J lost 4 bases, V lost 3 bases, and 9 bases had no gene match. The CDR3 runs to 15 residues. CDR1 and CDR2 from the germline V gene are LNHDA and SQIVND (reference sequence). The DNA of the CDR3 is TGTGCCAGTAGTATGTGGCCGGGACAGTTATACGAGCAGTACTTC. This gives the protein CASSMWPGQLYEQYF.